This T cell receptor (beta chain) was sequenced during a study of metastatic and nonmetastatic thyroid tumors. In the study overall: The comparison covered peripheral blood and tumor or nodule tissue in malignant and benign thyroid patients.

As for this clone: Its antigen remains unknown.

Study-wide results and limits: Patients with malignant thyroid tumors reportedly had significantly higher TCR beta diversity than those with benign nodules, in blood and tumor.

With MiXCR, TCRdb reprocessed the PCR reads. The top ten clones hold roughly a tenth of a sample with some 20,000 clones, roughly 26% of them seen once. Patients were all untreated before their thyroid surgery. Deletions cut 2 bases from V and 5 bases from J, with 18 bases between. Per the germline V gene, CDR1 is SGHTA and CDR2 is FQGNSA. CDR3 length: 16 residues. The receptor comes from a female donor with papillary thyroid cancer or a benign thyroid nodule (not recorded which). Some clones in this sample may be carry-over from other donors' samples. The specimen was tumor tissue. The V call is TRBV7-2, the J call TRBJ2-5; weak D call: TRBD2 (5 bases). CDR3 bases: TGTGCCAGCAGCTTAAGACTGGGCGGACCGGGGGAGACCCAGTACTTC. This encodes CASSLRLGGPGETQYF. The whole variable domain, filled in from reference TRBV7-2 and TRBJ2-5, reads GAGVSQSPSNKVTEKGKDVELRCDPISGHTALYWYRQSLGQGLEFLIYFQGNSAPDKSGLPSDRFSAERTGGSVSTLTIQRTQQEDSAVYLCASSLRLGGPGETQYFGPGTRLLVL.